This TCR beta chain was sequenced for a study of cytomegalovirus exposure and HLA in healthy donors. About this clone itself: The antigen is not known.

The study ran its PCR with 60 Vbeta and 13 Jbeta primers. Profiled with immunoSEQ multiplex PCR; TCRdb holds only in-frame clones, not every one. The sample holds about 200,000 clones; around 85% are singletons and the top ten take around 1.7%. Whole-study results and caveats: Information on immune exposure was restricted to one variable (CMV serostatus). When analyzed later, the rates of TCR association showed variation by HLA locus, with DRB1 the most and HLA-C the fewest.

Likely unrecorded immune exposures existed in these nominally healthy donors. Looked up from germline, CDR1 is SGHVS and CDR2 is FNYEAQ. Trimming took 5 bases from V and 0 from J; bases not matched to a gene: 13. CDR3 size: 18 residues. This clonotype was obtained from a man in his fifties or sixties in good health and CMV-seronegative. The sample was PBMCs. The chain links TRBV7-6 to TRBJ1-5; 7 nucleotides align to TRBD1. In nucleotides, the CDR3 is TGTGCCAGCAGCCGACTCGGGACAGAAACTTATAGCAATCAGCCCCAGCATTTT. Protein sequence: CASSRLGTETYSNQPQHF.